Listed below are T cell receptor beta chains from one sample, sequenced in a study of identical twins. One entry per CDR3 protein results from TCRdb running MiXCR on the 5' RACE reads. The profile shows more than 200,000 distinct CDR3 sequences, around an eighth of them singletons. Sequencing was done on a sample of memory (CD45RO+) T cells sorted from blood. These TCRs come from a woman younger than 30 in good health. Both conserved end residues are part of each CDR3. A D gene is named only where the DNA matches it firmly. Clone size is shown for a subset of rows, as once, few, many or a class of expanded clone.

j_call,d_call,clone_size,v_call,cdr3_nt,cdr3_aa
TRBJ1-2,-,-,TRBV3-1,TGTGCCAGCCGAGCGACAGGAGCTAACTATGGCTACACCTTC,CASRATGANYGYTF
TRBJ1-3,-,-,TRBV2,TGTGCCAGCAGGGACAGAGGAAACACCATATATTTT,CASRDRGNTIYF
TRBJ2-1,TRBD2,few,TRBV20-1,TGCAGTGCTTCTCTAGCGGGGGGGAGTGATGAGCAGTTCTTC,CSASLAGGSDEQFF
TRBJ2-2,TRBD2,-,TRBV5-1,TGCGCCAGCAGCCCAATGACTAGCGGGAGGATAAACACCGGGGAGCTGTTTTTT,CASSPMTSGRINTGELFF
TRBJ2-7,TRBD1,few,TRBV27,TGTGCCAGCACAGGGGGAAACTCCTACGAGCAGTACTTC,CASTGGNSYEQYF
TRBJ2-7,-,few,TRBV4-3,TGCGCCAGCAGCCGAGCACTAGTAACCTACGAGCAGTACTTC,CASSRALVTYEQYF
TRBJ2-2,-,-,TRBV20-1,TGCAGTGCCGTCCTGAACGGGGAGCTGTTTTTT,CSAVLNGELFF
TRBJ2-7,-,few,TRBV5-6,TGTGCCAGCAGCTTCGGATGGGCGGGGGAGCAGTACTTC,CASSFGWAGEQYF
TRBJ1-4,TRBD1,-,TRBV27,TGTGCCAGCAGTTTATCCCGGACAGGGCGGGCTGAAAAACTGTTTTTT,CASSLSRTGRAEKLFF
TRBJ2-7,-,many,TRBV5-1,TGCGCCAGCAGCCTCACACGGAGCTCCTACGAGCAGTACTTC,CASSLTRSSYEQYF
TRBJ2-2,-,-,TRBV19,TGTGCCAGTAATGGGGGGCTGGCCGGGGAGCTGTTTTTT,CASNGGLAGELFF
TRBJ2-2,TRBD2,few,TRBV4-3,TGCGCCAGCAGCCAAGGGACTAGCGGGAGATTGAGCACCGGGGAGCTGTTTTTT,CASSQGTSGRLSTGELFF
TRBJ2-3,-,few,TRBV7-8,TGTGCCAGCAGTTTTCAGGGGATAACAGATACGCAGTATTTT,CASSFQGITDTQYF
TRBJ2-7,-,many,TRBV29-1,TGCAGCGTTGTGATTCAGGTTTCCTACGAGCAGTACTTC,CSVVIQVSYEQYF
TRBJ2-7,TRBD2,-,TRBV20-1,TGCAGTGCTAGTTCGTCTCTTGGGACTATGGATCACGAGCAGTACTTC,CSASSSLGTMDHEQYF
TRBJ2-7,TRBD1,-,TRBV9,TGTGCCAGCACCCCGGGACAGGCAACTTCCTACGAGCAGTACTTC,CASTPGQATSYEQYF
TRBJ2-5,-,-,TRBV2,TGTGCCAGCAGGGTAGAACAGGGCCAAGAGACCCAGTACTTC,CASRVEQGQETQYF
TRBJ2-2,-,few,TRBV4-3,TGCGCCAGCAGCCAAGTCCCAGGGCTCACCGGGGAGCTGTTTTTT,CASSQVPGLTGELFF
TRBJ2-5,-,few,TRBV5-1,TGCGCCAGCAGCTTAACAGGGATGAGGGAGACCCAGTACTTC,CASSLTGMRETQYF
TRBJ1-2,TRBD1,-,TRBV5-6,TGTGCCAGCAGCCAGGACAGGTCCTATGGCTACACCTTC,CASSQDRSYGYTF
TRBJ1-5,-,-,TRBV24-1,TGTGCCATCTGGACAGATAATCAGCCCCAGCATTTT,CAIWTDNQPQHF
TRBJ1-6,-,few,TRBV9,TGTGCCAGCAGCGTAGTAGGGGTTAATTCACCCCTCCACTTT,CASSVVGVNSPLHF
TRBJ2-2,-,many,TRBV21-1,-,CASSKVGQGAAPNTGELFF
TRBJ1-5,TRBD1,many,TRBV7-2,TGTGCCAGCAGCCCGACAGGGGTCGGGGAGCCCCAGCATTTT,CASSPTGVGEPQHF
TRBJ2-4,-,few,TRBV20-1,TGCAGTGCTTTACTACGTAGCATTCAGTACTTC,CSALLRSIQYF
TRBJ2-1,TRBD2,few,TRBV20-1,TGCAGTGCTAGTCCTCCTACTAGCGGCAATGAGCAGTTCTTC,CSASPPTSGNEQFF
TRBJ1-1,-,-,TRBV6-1,TGTGCCAGCACTGAAGGGCTGATTCAGCTGGTAGCTTTCTTT,CASTEGLIQLVAFF
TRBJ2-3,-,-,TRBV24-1,TGTGCCACCAGTGATTCCCCGGGGTTCGACACAGATACGCAGTATTTT,CATSDSPGFDTDTQYF
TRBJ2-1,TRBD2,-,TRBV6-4,TGTGCCAGCAGTGACTCAGGAACTAGCGGGAGCCATGAGCAGTTCTTC,CASSDSGTSGSHEQFF
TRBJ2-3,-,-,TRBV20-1,TGCAGTGCCAAGTCTAGCAATAGATATGATACGCAGTATTTT,CSAKSSNRYDTQYF
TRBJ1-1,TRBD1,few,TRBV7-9,TGTGCCAGCAGCCCTCAGGGGGGCAGGTACACTGAAGCTTTCTTT,CASSPQGGRYTEAFF
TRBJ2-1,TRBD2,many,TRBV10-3,TGTGCCATCGGGACTAGCGGGACGGATGAGCAGTTCTTC,CAIGTSGTDEQFF
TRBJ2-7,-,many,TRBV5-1,TGCGCCAGCAGCTTGGAAGATAGGGGCGAGCAGTACTTC,CASSLEDRGEQYF
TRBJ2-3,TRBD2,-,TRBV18,TGTGCCAGCTCACCATCGACTAGCGCCTACACAGATACGCAGTATTTT,CASSPSTSAYTDTQYF
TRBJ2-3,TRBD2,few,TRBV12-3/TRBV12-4,TGTGCCAGCAGCCCCCCGACAGCGGGAGTGGGCGATACGCAGTATTTT,CASSPPTAGVGDTQYF
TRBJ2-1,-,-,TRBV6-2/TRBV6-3,TGTGCCAGCCGGGGACCGCTTCTTAATGAGCAGTTCTTC,CASRGPLLNEQFF
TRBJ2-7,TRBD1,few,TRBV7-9,TGTGCCAGCAGCTCCATACAGGGGACGAAGACCTACGAGCAGTACTTC,CASSSIQGTKTYEQYF
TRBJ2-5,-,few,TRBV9,TGTGCCAGCAGCGTTGAGGGGATAAACCAAGAGACCCAGTACTTC,CASSVEGINQETQYF
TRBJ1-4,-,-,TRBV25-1,TGTGCCAGCAGTTCATGGCAGGTGACAACTAATGAAAAACTGTTTTTT,CASSSWQVTTNEKLFF
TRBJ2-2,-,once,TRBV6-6,TGTGCCAGCTGTCGCAGAAACACCGGGGAGCTGTTTTTT,CASCRRNTGELFF
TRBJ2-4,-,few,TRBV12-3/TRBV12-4,TGTGCCAGCAGTTTAGTCTGGGGGGTAGCCAAAAACATTCAGTACTTC,CASSLVWGVAKNIQYF
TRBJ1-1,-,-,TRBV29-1,TGCAGCGTTGAGAGGGAAGCTTTCTTT,CSVEREAFF
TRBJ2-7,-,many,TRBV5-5,TGTGCCAGCAGCTTCTGGGACCGATTGTCCTACGAGCAGTACTTC,CASSFWDRLSYEQYF
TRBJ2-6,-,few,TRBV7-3,TGTGCCAGCAGCTTAACGAAGACGGCTGGGGCCAACGTCCTGACTTTC,CASSLTKTAGANVLTF
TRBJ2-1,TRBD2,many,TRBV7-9,TGTGCCAGCAGCTTAAGTCTAGCGGGAAGTAGCAATGAGCAGTTCTTC,CASSLSLAGSSNEQFF
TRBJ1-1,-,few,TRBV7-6,TGTGCCAGCAGCGTTAGGACGCCGGAGAGTGGCACTGAAGCTTTCTTT,CASSVRTPESGTEAFF
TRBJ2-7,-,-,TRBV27,TGTGCCAGCAGGACTCTAGGGTGGCACGAGCAGTACTTC,CASRTLGWHEQYF
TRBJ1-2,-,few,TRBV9,TGTGCCAGCAGCGCCCGGAGGGGATATGGCTACACCTTC,CASSARRGYGYTF
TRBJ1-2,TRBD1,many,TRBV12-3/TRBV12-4,TGTGCCAGCATCCGGGGCAGGGGGCATGGCTACACCTTC,CASIRGRGHGYTF
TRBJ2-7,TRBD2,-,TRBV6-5,TGTGCCAGCAGTTACTCTTATAGCGGGGTCGACTCCTACGAGCAGTACTTC,CASSYSYSGVDSYEQYF
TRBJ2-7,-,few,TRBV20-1,TGCAGTGCTAGGTGGCAGGACTACGAGCAGTACTTC,CSARWQDYEQYF
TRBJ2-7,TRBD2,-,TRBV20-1,TGCAGTGCTAGAGCGGCTAGCGGGGGGCAAGACCTCTACGAGCAGTACTTC,CSARAASGGQDLYEQYF
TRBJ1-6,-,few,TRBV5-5,TGTGCCAGCAGCCTGACCAATCTAGGGGATTCACCCCTCCACTTT,CASSLTNLGDSPLHF
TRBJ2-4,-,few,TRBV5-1,TGCGCCAGCAGCTCCGAGGGGCCCCAAAACATTCAGTACTTC,CASSSEGPQNIQYF
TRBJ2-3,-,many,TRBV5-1,TGCGCCAGCAGCTTGAACGGGGGCCGGGAAGATACGCAGTATTTT,CASSLNGGREDTQYF
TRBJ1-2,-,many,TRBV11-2,TGTGCCAGCAGCCAGGGACGGAACTATGGCTACACCTTC,CASSQGRNYGYTF
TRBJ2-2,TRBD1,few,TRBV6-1,TGTGCCAGCAGGGACAGGGTTAGAGGAACCGGGGAGCTGTTTTTT,CASRDRVRGTGELFF